The clone carrying this TCR beta chain was recorded a few times. These data originate in a study of cytomegalovirus exposure and HLA in healthy donors. PCR used 60 Vbeta primers and 13 Jbeta primers. Sequencing was performed with immunoSEQ multiplex PCR; in TCRdb, only in-frame clones are kept and a portion is missing. The sample records about 200,000 clones, roughly 12% being singletons. Germline loops: CDR1 SGHNT, CDR2 YYREEE (reference sequence). CDR3 length: 14 amino acids. Trimming removed 9 bases at V and 2 bases at J, with 15 bases between. Sequencing was done on a sample of PBMCs. The chain is built from TRBV5-4 and TRBJ2-1, with a possible D match to TRBD2 (5 bases). The TCR comes from a man over 45 in good health and CMV-seropositive. CDR3 sequence reads: CATHRELAYNEQFF. The CDR3 DNA reads TGTGCCACCCACCGGGAACTAGCCTACAATGAGCAGTTCTTC.